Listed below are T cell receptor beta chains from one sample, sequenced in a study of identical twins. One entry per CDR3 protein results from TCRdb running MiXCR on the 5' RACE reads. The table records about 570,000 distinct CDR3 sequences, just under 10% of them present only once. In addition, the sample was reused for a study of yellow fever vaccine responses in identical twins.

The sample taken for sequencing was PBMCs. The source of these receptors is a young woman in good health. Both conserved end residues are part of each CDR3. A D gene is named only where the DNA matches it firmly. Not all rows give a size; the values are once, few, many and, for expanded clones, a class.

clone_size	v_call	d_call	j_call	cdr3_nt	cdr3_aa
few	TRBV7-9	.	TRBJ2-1	TGTGCCAGCAGCTCCCCGGGACTTACTATCAATGAGCAGTTCTTC	CASSSPGLTINEQFF
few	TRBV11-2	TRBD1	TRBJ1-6	TGTGCCAGCAGCTTAGGACAGGGACCCCTCCACTTT	CASSLGQGPLHF
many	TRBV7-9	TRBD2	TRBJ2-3	TGTGCCAGCAGCCCTAGCGGGGCCTACACAGATACGCAGTATTTT	CASSPSGAYTDTQYF
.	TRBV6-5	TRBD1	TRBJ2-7	TGTGCCAGCAGTTCACGACAGGGGGCCGTCGAGCAGTACTTC	CASSSRQGAVEQYF
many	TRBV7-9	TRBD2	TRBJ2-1	TGTGCCAGCAGTCCCCTACGGGAGGGCTACAATGAGCAGTTCTTC	CASSPLREGYNEQFF
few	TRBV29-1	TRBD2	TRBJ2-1	TGCAGCTGTAGCGGGAGGCTTACCTACAATGAGCAGTTCTTC	CSCSGRLTYNEQFF
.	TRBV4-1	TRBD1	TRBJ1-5	TGCGCCAGCAGCCAAGCACAGGGGGTTACTCAGCCCCAGCATTTT	CASSQAQGVTQPQHF
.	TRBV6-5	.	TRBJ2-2	TGTGCCAGCAGTTACTCCCGCGGGGTTGCCCTCAACACCGGGGAGCTGTTTTTT	CASSYSRGVALNTGELFF
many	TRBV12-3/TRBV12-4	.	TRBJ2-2	TGTGCCAGCAACCCCCTGGGGAACACCGGGGAGCTGTTTTTT	CASNPLGNTGELFF
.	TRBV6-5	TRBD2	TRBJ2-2	TGTGCCAGCAGTTATGATCGGCGGGGGGACTCGAACACCGGGGAGCTGTTTTTT	CASSYDRRGDSNTGELFF
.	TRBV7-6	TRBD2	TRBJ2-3	TGTGCCAGCAGCTCCTCACAGACTAGCGGGGGGGCTGATACGCAGTATTTT	CASSSSQTSGGADTQYF
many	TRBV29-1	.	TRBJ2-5	TGCAGCGTTGGGGAAGGCCAAGAGACCCAGTACTTC	CSVGEGQETQYF
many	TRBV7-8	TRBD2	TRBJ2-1	TGTGCCAGCAGCTCTCCCGTGGGGGGGTACTACAATGAGCAGTTCTTC	CASSSPVGGYYNEQFF
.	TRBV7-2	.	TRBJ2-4	TGTGCCAGCAGCCCGGGCAGGCCCGTAGCCAAAAACATTCAGTACTTC	CASSPGRPVAKNIQYF
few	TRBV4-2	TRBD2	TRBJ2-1	TGTGCCAGCAGCCAACATAGCGGGGGGGCGTCACAAACCTACAATGAGCAGTTCTTC	CASSQHSGGASQTYNEQFF
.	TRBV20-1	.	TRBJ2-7	TGCAGTGCCGATACCGAACCGGACGAGCAGTACTTC	CSADTEPDEQYF